This is a list of T cell receptor beta chains from one sample in a study of cytomegalovirus exposure and HLA in healthy donors. Libraries were prepared by immunoSEQ multiplex PCR; TCRdb keeps only in-frame clonotypes and omits some of them. The sample shows approximately 50,000 clones, roughly 80% of them seen only once. The specimen sequenced was PBMCs. The receptor set was obtained from a man aged 30 to 39 in good health and CMV-seronegative. Both conserved end residues are part of each CDR3. The order of the fields is clone size, V gene, D gene, J gene, CDR3 DNA, CDR3 protein. The D gene is left open where the match is weak. The listing skips clone size in some rows; elsewhere it reads once, few, many or a size class.

abundance: NA; v_gene: TRBV19; d_gene: NA; j_gene: TRBJ1-3; CDR3nt: TGTGCCAGTAGTCCGGACAGACTTGGAAACACCATATATTTT; CDR3aa: CASSPDRLGNTIYF
abundance: NA; v_gene: TRBV6-1; d_gene: NA; j_gene: TRBJ2-7; CDR3nt: TGTGCCAGCAGTGAACACCAGACACCGGTCTACGAGCAGTACTTC; CDR3aa: CASSEHQTPVYEQYF
abundance: NA; v_gene: TRBV4-1; d_gene: NA; j_gene: TRBJ2-2; CDR3nt: TGCGCCAGCAGCCAGGGGACATTGAACACCGGGGAGCTGTTTTTT; CDR3aa: CASSQGTLNTGELFF
abundance: once; v_gene: TRBV9; d_gene: TRBD1; j_gene: TRBJ2-5; CDR3nt: TGTGCCAGCAGCGCGCTACAGGGGGCGCATCAAGAGACCCAGTACTTC; CDR3aa: CASSALQGAHQETQYF
abundance: once; v_gene: TRBV7-2; d_gene: NA; j_gene: TRBJ2-5; CDR3nt: TGTGCCAGCAGCCCAGCACGCGGCCAAGAGACCCAGTACTTC; CDR3aa: CASSPARGQETQYF
abundance: NA; v_gene: TRBV27; d_gene: NA; j_gene: TRBJ2-7; CDR3nt: TGTGCCAGCAGTTTACGGGTCTTTGGTAGCGAGCAGTACTTC; CDR3aa: CASSLRVFGSEQYF
abundance: NA; v_gene: TRBV7-6; d_gene: TRBD2; j_gene: TRBJ2-7; CDR3nt: TGTGCCAGTTCAGCGGGAGGCCCCTTGGAGCAGTACTTC; CDR3aa: CASSAGGPLEQYF
abundance: NA; v_gene: TRBV14; d_gene: NA; j_gene: TRBJ2-2; CDR3nt: TGTGCCAGCAGCCCCCGCGACAGATTCGGGGAGCTGTTTTTT; CDR3aa: CASSPRDRFGELFF
abundance: NA; v_gene: TRBV21-1; d_gene: NA; j_gene: TRBJ2-7; CDR3nt: TGTGCCAGCAGCAAAGTGGCCGAGGACAGGGCCTACGAGCAGTACTTC; CDR3aa: CASSKVAEDRAYEQYF
abundance: NA; v_gene: TRBV5-1; d_gene: TRBD1; j_gene: TRBJ2-1; CDR3nt: TGCGCCAGCAGCTTGGGGACAGGGGGGTACGATGAGCAGTTCTTC; CDR3aa: CASSLGTGGYDEQFF
abundance: NA; v_gene: TRBV7-6; d_gene: NA; j_gene: TRBJ2-2; CDR3nt: TGTGCCAGCAGCTCCCGGGGGTTCTACACCGGGGAGCTGTTTTTT; CDR3aa: CASSSRGFYTGELFF
abundance: NA; v_gene: TRBV19; d_gene: TRBD1; j_gene: TRBJ2-4; CDR3nt: TGTGCCAGTAGTATAGATCTATTATGGGCCGGGACAGGGAACATTCAGTACTTC; CDR3aa: CASSIDLLWAGTGNIQYF
abundance: NA; v_gene: TRBV7-9; d_gene: TRBD1; j_gene: TRBJ2-1; CDR3nt: TGTTCCAGCAGTAACTTTGGACAGGGGGCGGTCAATGAGCAGTTCTTC; CDR3aa: CSSSNFGQGAVNEQFF
abundance: NA; v_gene: TRBV7-9; d_gene: TRBD1; j_gene: TRBJ1-3; CDR3nt: TGTGCCAGCAGCCCGACAGGGGCAGGAAACACCATATATTTT; CDR3aa: CASSPTGAGNTIYF
abundance: NA; v_gene: TRBV7-7; d_gene: TRBD1; j_gene: TRBJ2-7; CDR3nt: TGTGCCAGCAGCCCCGTGGCAGGGGGCCCCTACGAGCAGTACTTC; CDR3aa: CASSPVAGGPYEQYF
abundance: once; v_gene: TRBV4-2; d_gene: TRBD1; j_gene: TRBJ2-7; CDR3nt: TGTGCCAGCAGCCAAGAGGGACAGGGGGCTGGGTACGAGCAGTACTTC; CDR3aa: CASSQEGQGAGYEQYF
abundance: once; v_gene: TRBV5-1; d_gene: TRBD2; j_gene: TRBJ2-3; CDR3nt: TGCGCCAGCAGCTTCTCAGCGGGGGGAGGAGATACGCAGTATTTT; CDR3aa: CASSFSAGGGDTQYF
abundance: few; v_gene: TRBV7-4; d_gene: NA; j_gene: TRBJ2-7; CDR3nt: TGTGCCAGCAGCTTAGCGGGGGGCTACGAGCAGTACTTC; CDR3aa: CASSLAGGYEQYF
abundance: NA; v_gene: TRBV5-4; d_gene: NA; j_gene: TRBJ2-7; CDR3nt: TGTGCCAGCAGCTTAGAGGGCCTCTACGAGCAGTACTTC; CDR3aa: CASSLEGLYEQYF
abundance: NA; v_gene: TRBV2; d_gene: TRBD2; j_gene: TRBJ2-7; CDR3nt: TGTGCCAGCAGACTAGCGGGAGGTCAGCAGTACTTC; CDR3aa: CASRLAGGQQYF
abundance: NA; v_gene: TRBV4-3; d_gene: TRBD1; j_gene: TRBJ1-6; CDR3nt: TGCGCCAGCAGCCAAGAAGGACCGGGACAGTATAATTCACCCCTCCACTTT; CDR3aa: CASSQEGPGQYNSPLHF
abundance: NA; v_gene: TRBV5-1; d_gene: NA; j_gene: TRBJ2-2; CDR3nt: TGCGCCAGCAGCTTGGAACAGAGGAACACCGGGGAGCTGTTTTTT; CDR3aa: CASSLEQRNTGELFF
abundance: NA; v_gene: TRBV2; d_gene: TRBD2; j_gene: TRBJ2-1; CDR3nt: TGTGCCAGCAGTGAAGGGACTAGCGGGACGCTTGAGCAGTTCTTC; CDR3aa: CASSEGTSGTLEQFF
abundance: NA; v_gene: TRBV7-9; d_gene: TRBD1; j_gene: TRBJ2-7; CDR3nt: TGTGCCAGCAGCCACCCCCGGGACAGCTCCTACGAGCAGTACTTC; CDR3aa: CASSHPRDSSYEQYF
abundance: NA; v_gene: TRBV7-2; d_gene: NA; j_gene: TRBJ2-7; CDR3nt: TGTGCCAGCAGCTTAGCGAGGGACTACGAGCAGTACTTC; CDR3aa: CASSLARDYEQYF
abundance: NA; v_gene: TRBV13; d_gene: TRBD1; j_gene: TRBJ2-7; CDR3nt: TGTGCCAGCAGCCTCCTGGGGTGGGACAGTTCCTACGAGCAGTACTTC; CDR3aa: CASSLLGWDSSYEQYF
abundance: NA; v_gene: TRBV7-2; d_gene: TRBD1; j_gene: TRBJ1-1; CDR3nt: TGTGCCAGCAGCTTTTCGACAGGGGTGAACACTGAAGCTTTCTTT; CDR3aa: CASSFSTGVNTEAFF
abundance: NA; v_gene: TRBV10-1; d_gene: TRBD1; j_gene: TRBJ2-7; CDR3nt: TGCGCCAGCAGTGAAGGACAGGGGTCCTACGAGCAGTACTTC; CDR3aa: CASSEGQGSYEQYF
abundance: NA; v_gene: TRBV7-2; d_gene: TRBD2; j_gene: TRBJ2-3; CDR3nt: TGTGCCAGCAGCTTTCGGCAGGGCGGCGGGAGGGCCCCAGATACGCAGTATTTT; CDR3aa: CASSFRQGGGRAPDTQYF
abundance: NA; v_gene: TRBV27; d_gene: NA; j_gene: TRBJ2-1; CDR3nt: TGTGCCAGCAGTTTGGGGCAGGGATGGAGTGAGCAGTTCTTC; CDR3aa: CASSLGQGWSEQFF
abundance: NA; v_gene: TRBV7-3; d_gene: NA; j_gene: TRBJ1-1; CDR3nt: TGTGCCAGCAGCTTACGCCAGAAGACTGAAGCTTTCTTT; CDR3aa: CASSLRQKTEAFF
abundance: NA; v_gene: TRBV2; d_gene: TRBD1; j_gene: TRBJ1-3; CDR3nt: TGTGCCAGCAGTGGGGGACAGGGATGGGGAAACACCATATATTTT; CDR3aa: CASSGGQGWGNTIYF
abundance: NA; v_gene: TRBV15; d_gene: TRBD2; j_gene: TRBJ2-3; CDR3nt: TGTGCCACCAGCAGAGAGGAAGCGGGGGGGCGGGATACGCAGTATTTT; CDR3aa: CATSREEAGGRDTQYF
abundance: NA; v_gene: TRBV9; d_gene: TRBD2; j_gene: TRBJ2-7; CDR3nt: TGTGCCAGCAGCGCCGGGGGGGCCAGCTCCTACGAGCAGTACTTC; CDR3aa: CASSAGGASSYEQYF
abundance: NA; v_gene: TRBV14; d_gene: NA; j_gene: TRBJ2-7; CDR3nt: NA; CDR3aa: CASSQEFAGGTYHF
abundance: NA; v_gene: TRBV14; d_gene: NA; j_gene: TRBJ2-1; CDR3nt: TGTGCCAGCAGCCAGTTAACCCCAGGGGCTGATGAGCAGTTCTTC; CDR3aa: CASSQLTPGADEQFF
abundance: NA; v_gene: TRBV10-3; d_gene: NA; j_gene: TRBJ2-3; CDR3nt: TGTGCCATCAGTGAGTCAGCGACTAGGGGCACAGATACGCAGTATTTT; CDR3aa: CAISESATRGTDTQYF
abundance: NA; v_gene: TRBV10-3; d_gene: NA; j_gene: TRBJ2-5; CDR3nt: TGTGCCATCAGTGTGCGGGGCCAAGAGACCCAGTACTTC; CDR3aa: CAISVRGQETQYF
abundance: NA; v_gene: TRBV27; d_gene: TRBD2; j_gene: TRBJ2-7; CDR3nt: TGTGCCAGCAGTATTACTAGCGGGAGACCCTACGAGCAGTACTTC; CDR3aa: CASSITSGRPYEQYF
abundance: few; v_gene: TRBV4-3; d_gene: NA; j_gene: TRBJ2-6; CDR3nt: TGCGCCAGCAGCCAAGAGGCGGGGACTGGGGCCAACGTCCTGACTTTC; CDR3aa: CASSQEAGTGANVLTF
abundance: NA; v_gene: TRBV6-5; d_gene: NA; j_gene: TRBJ2-1; CDR3nt: TGTGCCAGCATGAGGAAATCCTACAATGAGCAGTTCTTC; CDR3aa: CASMRKSYNEQFF
abundance: NA; v_gene: TRBV9; d_gene: TRBD2; j_gene: TRBJ2-5; CDR3nt: TGTGCCAGCAGCGCTTCTAGCGGGGCCCAAGAGACCCAGTACTTC; CDR3aa: CASSASSGAQETQYF
abundance: NA; v_gene: TRBV27; d_gene: NA; j_gene: TRBJ1-2; CDR3nt: TGTGCCAGCAGCACAAACGGGGGGACGGGGTATGGCTACACCTTC; CDR3aa: CASSTNGGTGYGYTF
abundance: NA; v_gene: TRBV5-4; d_gene: NA; j_gene: TRBJ2-7; CDR3nt: TGTGCCAGCAGCTTTGGGGGAGGCAGGGTCGAGCAGTACTTC; CDR3aa: CASSFGGGRVEQYF